This is a list of T cell receptor beta chains from one sample in a study of shared clonotypes between healthy human individuals. Sequenced by immunoSEQ multiplex PCR; TCRdb stores in-frame clones only, minus some. The sample has about 2.3 million clones, approximately 90% seen once. The sequencing sample was made of naive CD4+ T cells from PBMCs. The receptors derive from a man between 18 and 29 years old in good health. Some clones in this sample may be carry-over from other donors' samples. Both conserved end residues are part of each CDR3. Fields, in order: CDR3 DNA, CDR3 protein, D gene, V gene, J gene, clone size. A D gene is named only where the DNA matches it firmly. Clone sizes are given selectively: once, few, many, or a class where the clone is expanded.

TGTGCCAGCAGTTTATCTTGGCGGAGCACTGAAGCTTTCTTT	CASSLSWRSTEAFF	NA	TRBV28	TRBJ1-1	NA
TGTGCCAGCAGCCTACAGACAGGACAGACCGGAAACACCATATATTTT	CASSLQTGQTGNTIYF	NA	TRBV2	TRBJ1-3	NA
TGTGCCAGCAGTTCGGGCCTAGGGCAGGTATTCACTGAAGCTTTCTTT	CASSSGLGQVFTEAFF	NA	TRBV28	TRBJ1-1	few
TGTGCCAGCAGTTTAGCGGGAGGGTCATACGAGCAGTACTTC	CASSLAGGSYEQYF	TRBD2	TRBV28	TRBJ2-7	once
TGCGCCAGCAGCCCCGGACTAGCGGAAGAGACCCAGTACTTC	CASSPGLAEETQYF	TRBD2	TRBV4-3	TRBJ2-5	NA
TGTGCCAGCAGCTCTAGCGGGAGGGCCATAAATGAGCAGTTCTTC	CASSSSGRAINEQFF	TRBD2	TRBV7-2	TRBJ2-1	once
TGTGCCAGCTCACAAGGACTAGCGGGGCACAATGAGCAGTTCTTC	CASSQGLAGHNEQFF	TRBD2	TRBV18	TRBJ2-1	NA
TGCGCCAGCAGCTTGTTGGATTGGATGAACACTGAAGCTTTCTTT	CASSLLDWMNTEAFF	NA	TRBV5-1	TRBJ1-1	NA
TGTGCCAGCAGCTTAGATACCTGCAGTCTCTTCTCTGGAAACACCATATATTTT	CASSLDTCSLFSGNTIYF	NA	TRBV11-3	TRBJ1-3	NA
TGCGCCAGCAGCCAGGGACTAGCGGGAGTTTACGGGGAGCTGTTTTTT	CASSQGLAGVYGELFF	TRBD2	TRBV4-1	TRBJ2-2	NA
TGTGCCAGTAGTATAACGGGGGCTAACACTGAAGCTTTCTTT	CASSITGANTEAFF	NA	TRBV19	TRBJ1-1	few
TGTGCCAGCAGCTTGGCCCACCGGGAGCTGTTTTTT	CASSLAHRELFF	NA	TRBV5-4	TRBJ2-2	NA
TGTGCCAGCAGCCTAGGTGATCGGGAGGGCACAGATACGCAGTATTTT	CASSLGDREGTDTQYF	TRBD2	TRBV4-2	TRBJ2-3	NA
TGCGCCAGCAGCTTGGTTCCAGGGGGCAATGAGCAGTTCTTC	CASSLVPGGNEQFF	TRBD1	TRBV5-1	TRBJ2-1	NA
TGCAGCGTTGGCGGCGGGGGGGGCACCGGGGAGCTGTTTTTT	CSVGGGGGTGELFF	TRBD2	TRBV29-1	TRBJ2-2	NA
TGTGCCAGCAGCAGTCGGGAGTACGAGCAGTACTTC	CASSSREYEQYF	NA	TRBV7-8	TRBJ2-7	NA
TGTGCCAGCAGTTTTGCGGGATCTTCCTCGGGTCGGGGCAATGAGCAGTTCTTC	CASSFAGSSSGRGNEQFF	NA	TRBV28	TRBJ2-1	NA
TGCGCCAGCAGCAACGACGGTTATGGCTACACCTTC	CASSNDGYGYTF	NA	TRBV5-1	TRBJ1-2	NA
TGTGCCAGTAGTGAGGGCGGCGGGTTGAGGTACACCGGGGAGCTGTTTTTT	CASSEGGGLRYTGELFF	NA	TRBV19	TRBJ2-2	NA
TGTGCCAGCAGCTTGGTAGCGGGCGAGAACACTGAAGCTTTCTTT	CASSLVAGENTEAFF	NA	TRBV5-5	TRBJ1-1	NA
TGTGCCAGCAGCTTGGCCCTGCAGGGGGCGGATGGCTACACCTTC	CASSLALQGADGYTF	TRBD1	TRBV5-4	TRBJ1-2	NA
TGTGCCAGCAGTTCGGGACAGTATAGCAATCAGCCCCAGCATTTT	CASSSGQYSNQPQHF	TRBD1	TRBV28	TRBJ1-5	NA
TGCGCCAGCAGCTTGGTGGGACAGGGTTTTGAAGCTTTCTTT	CASSLVGQGFEAFF	TRBD1	TRBV5-1	TRBJ1-1	NA
TGTGCCTGGAGTGGCCGGACAGCGCAGAATCAGCCCCAGCATTTT	CAWSGRTAQNQPQHF	NA	TRBV30	TRBJ1-5	NA
TGTGCCAGCAGCCTTCGAAGGGCTAGCGGTCAAGAGACCCAGTACTTC	CASSLRRASGQETQYF	TRBD2	TRBV28	TRBJ2-5	NA
TGCGCCAGTTCTCCGGGACTAGCGGATTACAATGAGCAGTTCTTC	CASSPGLADYNEQFF	TRBD2	TRBV5-1	TRBJ2-1	NA
TGTGCCAGCTCACCACAGGTTAGCAGCGAGGGGGAGACCCAGTACTTC	CASSPQVSSEGETQYF	NA	TRBV18	TRBJ2-5	once